This T cell receptor beta chain appears in the sequencing data of a study of cytomegalovirus exposure and HLA in healthy donors. Turning to the study itself: Within an early data release were roughly 83 million unique TCRs drawn from HLA-typed donors. General study points: Cytomegalovirus association was assigned to some 160 TCR beta chains. A later analysis reported that several of the most significant clusters appeared to be linked to common viral pathogens, among them Epstein-Barr virus. The availability of immune exposure information extended only to CMV serostatus.

This PCR relied on a set of 60 Vbeta primers and 13 Jbeta primers. The protocol was immunoSEQ multiplex PCR, while the TCRdb copy is restricted to in-frame clones and leaves out a portion. The repertoire holds 60,000 to 85,000 clones, with around 82% as singletons. Only a few counts were recorded for this clone. Its antigen is unidentified. With 1 base removed from V and 6 bases from J, the gap between germline ends came to 17 bases. The CDR3 extends over 16 amino acids. Germline V gene sequence: CDR1 MGHRA, CDR2 YSYEKL. Sequencing was done on a sample of PBMCs. The chain combines TRBV4-1 with TRBJ2-3, with a possible D match to TRBD2 (7 bases). The sequence was obtained from a man aged 35-49 years in good health and CMV-seronegative. CDR3 sequence reads: CASSQVGGVRTDTQYF. CDR3 nucleotide sequence: TGCGCCAGCAGCCAAGTAGGGGGGGTAAGGACGGATACGCAGTATTTT.